The source of this T cell receptor (beta chain) is a study of blood T cells in healthy people across ages. General study findings and limits: With naive T cell percentage, TCR beta diversity showed a strong correlation.

Combining a sample-barcoded 5' primer with a J-beta primer mix, a second PCR ran for about 7 to 12 cycles. A 12-random-nucleotide template-switch adaptor tagged each cDNA molecule. TCRdb fed the 5' RACE reads into MiXCR, producing one record per CDR3 protein. The data hold roughly 800,000 distinct CDR3 sequences, with 58% observed a single time. Of note for this clonotype: No antigen is known for it.

Germline V lookup: CDR1 SGHNT, CDR2 YYREEE (reference sequence). The CDR3 consists of 14 residues. The TCR was taken from a man between 25 and 39 years old in good health. The genes are TRBV5-4 and TRBJ2-7, with 9 bases that match TRBD1. Judging by the DNA end, TRBJ2-5 fits better; the J call may be wrong. Sequencing used blood. CDR3 DNA sequence: TGTGCCAGCAGAAGGGACAGGGCCTGGGGGACCCAGTACTTC. This translates into CASRRDRAWGTQYF.